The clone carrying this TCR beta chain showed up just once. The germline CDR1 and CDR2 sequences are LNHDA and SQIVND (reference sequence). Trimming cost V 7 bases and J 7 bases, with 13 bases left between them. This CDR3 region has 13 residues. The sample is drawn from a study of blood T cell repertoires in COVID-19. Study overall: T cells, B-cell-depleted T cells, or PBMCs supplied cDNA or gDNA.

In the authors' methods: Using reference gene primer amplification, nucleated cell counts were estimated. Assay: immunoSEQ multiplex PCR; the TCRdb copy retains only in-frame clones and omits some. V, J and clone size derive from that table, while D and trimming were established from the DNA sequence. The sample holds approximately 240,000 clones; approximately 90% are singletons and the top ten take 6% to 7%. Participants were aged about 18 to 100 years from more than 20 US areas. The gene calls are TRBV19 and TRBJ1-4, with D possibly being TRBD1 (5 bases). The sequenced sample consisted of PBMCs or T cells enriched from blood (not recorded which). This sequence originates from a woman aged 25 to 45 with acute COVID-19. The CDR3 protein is CASIGGMGEKLFF. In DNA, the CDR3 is TGTGCCAGTATCGGGGGAATGGGTGAAAAACTGTTTTTT.